What follows is one TCR beta chain and its context. The sample belongs to a study of blood T cell repertoires in COVID-19. Only in-frame clones appear in the TCRdb table, and some are missing; sequencing was by immunoSEQ multiplex PCR. The data hold 150,000 to 200,000 clones, with 88% observed a single time. The V end lost 5 bases, the J end lost 7 bases, and 12 bases lay between the germline ends. The CDR3 loop spans 12 amino acids. The germline gives CDR1 MNHEY, CDR2 SMNVEV (reference sequence). The TCR sequence derives from a human donor in a cohort sampled during active COVID-19. The rearrangement joins TRBV27 to TRBJ2-7, with D possibly matching TRBD2 (6 bases). The sequenced sample consisted of peripheral blood. This chain's CDR3 is CASSTTGVEQYF. The CDR3 DNA is TGTGCCAGCAGTACGACGGGAGTAGAGCAGTACTTC.